This TCR beta chain was documented in a study of blood T cell repertoires in COVID-19. This clone has just one count. Germline trimming cut 4 bases from V and 8 bases from J; bases unmatched to any gene: 10. Germline CDR1 and CDR2: SQVTM and ANQGSEA. This CDR3 contains 13 residues. TCRdb's copy holds only in-frame clones and misses some; the assay was immunoSEQ multiplex PCR. This table holds a few hundred thousand clones, about 90% found once. The TCR sequence derives from a woman aged 25 to 45 who had recovered from COVID-19. Sequencing used PBMCs or T cells enriched from blood (not recorded which). The chain recombines TRBV29-1 with TRBJ1-2; 7 bases match TRBD1. The CDR3 here is CSVGGKGARGYTF. CDR3 sequence (DNA): TGCAGCGTTGGGGGAAAGGGGGCGAGAGGCTACACCTTC.